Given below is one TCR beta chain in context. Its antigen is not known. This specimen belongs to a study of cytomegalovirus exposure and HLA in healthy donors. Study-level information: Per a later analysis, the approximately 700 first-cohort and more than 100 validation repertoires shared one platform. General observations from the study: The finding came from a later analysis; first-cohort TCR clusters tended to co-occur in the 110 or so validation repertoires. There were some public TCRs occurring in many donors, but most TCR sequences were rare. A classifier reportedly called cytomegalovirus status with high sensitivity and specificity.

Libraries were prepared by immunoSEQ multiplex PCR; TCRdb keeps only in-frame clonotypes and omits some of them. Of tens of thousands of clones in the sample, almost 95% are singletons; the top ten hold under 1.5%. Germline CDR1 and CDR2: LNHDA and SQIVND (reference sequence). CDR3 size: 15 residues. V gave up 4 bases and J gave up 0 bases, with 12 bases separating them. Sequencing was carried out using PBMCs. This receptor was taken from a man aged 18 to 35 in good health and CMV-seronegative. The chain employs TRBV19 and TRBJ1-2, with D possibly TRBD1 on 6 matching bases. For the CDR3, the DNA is TGTGCCAGTAGTAAGCGGCAGGGGCCTAACTATGGCTACACCTTC. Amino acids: CASSKRQGPNYGYTF.